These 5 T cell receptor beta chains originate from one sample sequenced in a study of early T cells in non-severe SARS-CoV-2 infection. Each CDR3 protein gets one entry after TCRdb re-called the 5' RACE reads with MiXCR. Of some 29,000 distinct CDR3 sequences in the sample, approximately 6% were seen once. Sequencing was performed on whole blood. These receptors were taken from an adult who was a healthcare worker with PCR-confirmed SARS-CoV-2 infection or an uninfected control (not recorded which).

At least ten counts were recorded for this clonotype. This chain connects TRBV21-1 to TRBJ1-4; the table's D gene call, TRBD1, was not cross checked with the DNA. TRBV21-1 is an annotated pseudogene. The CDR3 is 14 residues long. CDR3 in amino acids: CASSNEGTGGELFF. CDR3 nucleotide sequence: TGTGCCAGCAGCAACGAGGGGACGGGGGGTGAACTGTTTTTT.

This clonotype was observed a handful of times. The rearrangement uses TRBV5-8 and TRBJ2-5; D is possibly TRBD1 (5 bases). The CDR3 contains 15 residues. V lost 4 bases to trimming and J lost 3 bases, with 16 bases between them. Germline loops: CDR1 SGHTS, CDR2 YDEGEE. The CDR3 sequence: CASSHGWGGKETQYF. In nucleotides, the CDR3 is TGTGCCAGCAGCCACGGCTGGGGCGGCAAAGAGACCCAGTACTTC.

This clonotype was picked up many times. The CDR3 DNA sequence: TGTGCCAGCAGTGAAGGACAGCACCCTAATTCACCCCTCCACTTT. This translates into CASSEGQHPNSPLHF. The rearrangement joins TRBV6-1 to TRBJ1-6; D possibly corresponds to TRBD1 (5 bases). This CDR3 comprises 15 residues. The ends were cut back, 1 base at V and 6 bases at J, with 10 bases in the middle. In germline, CDR1 is MNHNS, CDR2 SASEGT.

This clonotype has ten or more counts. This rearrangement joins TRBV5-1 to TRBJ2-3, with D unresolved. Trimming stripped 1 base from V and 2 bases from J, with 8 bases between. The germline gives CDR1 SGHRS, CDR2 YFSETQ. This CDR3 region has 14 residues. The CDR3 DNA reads TGCGCCAGCAGCTTGCAACACAACACAGATACGCAGTATTTT. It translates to CASSLQHNTDTQYF.

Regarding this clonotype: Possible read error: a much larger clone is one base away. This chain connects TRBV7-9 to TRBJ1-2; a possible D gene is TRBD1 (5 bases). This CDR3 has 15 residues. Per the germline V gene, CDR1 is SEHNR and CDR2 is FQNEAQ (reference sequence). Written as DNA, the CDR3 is TGTACCAGCAGATCGGGGCAGGGTGATAACTATGGCTACACCTTC. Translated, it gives CTSRSGQGDNYGYTF.